Presented here are 26 T cell receptor beta chains from one specimen sequenced in a study of T cell responses to AZD1222 COVID-19 vaccine. TCRdb's copy holds only in-frame clones and misses some; the assay was immunoSEQ multiplex PCR. The data contain fewer than 120,000 clones, roughly nine tenths of them seen just once; the ten biggest clones take up about 1.6%. Sample: peripheral blood, taken on day 0 of AZD1222 vaccination. The receptor set was obtained from an adult in good health.

The chain recombines TRBV2 with TRBJ2-7; TRBD1 might be the D (6 bases). Germline loops: CDR1 SNHLY, CDR2 FYNNEI. The CDR3 has 15 residues. V was shortened by 6 bases and J by 2 bases, with 17 bases between the two germline ends. The CDR3 here is CASRRTGTFTYEQYF. CDR3 DNA sequence: TGTGCCAGCAGAAGAACAGGGACCTTTACCTACGAGCAGTACTTC.

The chain has TRBV2 and TRBJ1-1; D is perhaps TRBD1 (5 bases). Germline V gene sequence: CDR1 SNHLY, CDR2 FYNNEI. Trimming pared 8 bases from V and 4 bases from J, leaving 14 bases between. The CDR3 is 13 amino acids. The CDR3 is CASGLGLRTEAFF. CDR3 bases: TGTGCCAGCGGATTGGGACTCCGCACTGAAGCTTTCTTT. The whole variable domain, remainder taken from reference TRBV2 and TRBJ1-1, is EPEVTQTPSHQVTQMGQEVILRCVPISNHLYFYWYRQILGQKVEFLVSFYNNEISEKSEIFDDQFSVERPDGSNFTLKIRSTKLEDSAMYFCASGLGLRTEAFFGQGTRLTVV.

The CDR3 DNA reads TGTGCCAGCAGCTTGGGGCAAATGAACACCGGGGAGCTGTTTTTT. Its translation is CASSLGQMNTGELFF. This chain connects TRBV5-4 to TRBJ2-2; D remains unclear. The ends were cut back, 0 bases at V and 1 base at J, with 7 bases in the middle. The CDR3 runs 15 residues. The germline V gene encodes CDR1 SGHNT and CDR2 YYREEE (reference sequence). Filled out from reference TRBV5-4 and TRBJ2-2, the complete variable domain reads ETGVTQSPTHLIKTRGQQVTLRCSSQSGHNTVSWYQQALGQGPQFIFQYYREEENGRGNFPPRFSGLQFPNYSSELNVNALELDDSALYLCASSLGQMNTGELFFGEGSRLTVL.

The chain joins TRBV13 to TRBJ1-2, with TRBD1 matching over 8 bases. The CDR3 contains 16 residues. Germline lookup yields CDR1 PRHDT and CDR2 FYEKMQ (reference sequence). J gave up 3 bases and V 5 bases, and 11 bases lay outside the gene matches. The CDR3 is CASSQRQGRFHYGYTF. CDR3 sequence (DNA): TGTGCCAGCAGCCAGCGACAGGGGCGGTTTCACTATGGCTACACCTTC.

The chain recombines TRBV27 with TRBJ2-7; 11 bases are a match to TRBD1. The CDR3 is 14 residues long. Germline V gives CDR1 MNHEY, CDR2 SMNVEV (reference sequence). J gave up 6 bases and V 7 bases, and 8 bases lay outside the gene matches. CDR3 in amino acids: CASKSGQGVVEQYF. As DNA, the CDR3 is TGTGCCAGCAAATCGGGACAGGGGGTGGTCGAGCAGTACTTC.

A few counts support this clone. The chain uses TRBV7-6 and TRBJ1-3, with 7 bases fitting TRBD1. The CDR3 length is 15 residues. CDR1 and CDR2 from the germline V gene are SGHVS and FNYEAQ. J lost 2 bases, V lost 1 base, and 2 bases had no gene match. Here the CDR3 reads CASSLDRGPGNTIYF. CDR3 sequence (DNA): TGTGCCAGCAGCTTAGACAGGGGACCTGGAAACACCATATATTTT.

The chain employs TRBV4-1 and TRBJ1-3; D uncertain. Looked up from germline, CDR1 is MGHRA and CDR2 is YSYEKL. This CDR3 has 13 residues. Trimming stripped 2 bases from V and 11 bases from J, with 13 bases between. For the CDR3, the DNA is TGCGCCAGCAGCCAACAGCCCTTTAACCCCATATATTTT. As protein: CASSQQPFNPIYF.

CDR3 sequence reads: CASSQENLVIGYTF. The CDR3 DNA follows: TGTGCCAGCAGCCAAGAGAACCTAGTGATAGGCTACACCTTC. This chain joins TRBV4-2 and TRBJ1-2, with D unclear. The CDR3 length is 14 residues. Germline loops: CDR1 LGHNA, CDR2 YNFKEQ. Trimming stripped 0 bases from V and 8 bases from J, with 13 bases between.

The chain uses TRBV30 and TRBJ2-7, with unresolved D. In germline, CDR1 is GTSNPN, CDR2 SVGIG (reference sequence). This CDR3 has 11 amino acids. V was trimmed by 2 bases and J by 6 bases, leaving 8 bases between them. CDR3 sequence reads: CAWSLGLEQYF. Written as DNA, the CDR3 is TGTGCCTGGAGTTTAGGGCTCGAGCAGTACTTC.

In this sample, this clone turned up a few times. J is TRBJ1-4 and V is TRBV4-1; tentative D call: TRBD1 (5 bases). The CDR3 has 15 amino acids. CDR1 is MGHRA, CDR2 YSYEKL, per germline. The V and J ends lost 2 bases and 7 bases respectively, with 14 bases between them. CDR3 nucleotides: TGCGCCAGCAGCCAACCGACAGCGACAACTGAAAAACTGTTTTTT. Its protein is CASSQPTATTEKLFF.

V usage is TRBV27 and J usage is TRBJ1-1; tentatively, D is TRBD1 (5 bases). Germline V gene sequence: CDR1 MNHEY, CDR2 SMNVEV (reference sequence). Deletions cut 4 bases from V and 4 bases from J, with 13 bases between. This CDR3 region has 14 residues. The CDR3 is CASSYGDGSTEAFF. In nucleotides, the CDR3 is TGTGCCAGCAGTTACGGGGACGGGAGCACTGAAGCTTTCTTT.

The rearrangement links TRBV28 to TRBJ1-5; tentatively, D is TRBD1 (6 bases). CDR1 is MDHEN, CDR2 SYDVKM, per germline. The CDR3 is made up of 15 amino acids. V was trimmed by 2 bases and J by 7 bases, leaving 15 bases between them. The CDR3 loop reads CASSLGALGAQPQHF. In DNA, the CDR3 is TGTGCCAGCAGTTTAGGGGCTTTGGGGGCGCAGCCCCAGCATTTT.

The V gene is TRBV6-1, the J gene TRBJ1-5, with TRBD1 matching over 9 bases. V lost 0 bases, J lost 5 bases, and 2 bases stayed unmatched. Germline lookup yields CDR1 MNHNS and CDR2 SASEGT. The CDR3 is 15 residues long. The CDR3 loop reads CASSEAGTGYQPQHF. The CDR3 nucleotides read TGTGCCAGCAGTGAAGCGGGGACAGGGTATCAGCCCCAGCATTTT.

DNA of the CDR3: TGTGCCACCCTAGGAGGAAGATTGGGCACTGAAGCTTTCTTT. Translating it yields CATLGGRLGTEAFF. The chain uses TRBV27 and TRBJ1-1; D not certain. Between the trimmed V and J ends, which lost 10 bases and 4 bases, there was a span of 19 bases. This CDR3 is built from 14 residues. Germline CDR1 and CDR2: MNHEY and SMNVEV (reference sequence).

The chain links TRBV6-2 or TRBV6-3 to TRBJ1-1, with D possibly being TRBD1 (5 bases). V lost 6 bases and J 4 bases, leaving 18 bases between the germline ends. The CDR3 loop spans 15 amino acids. Germline-derived CDR1 and CDR2 are MNHEY and SVGEGT. The chain's CDR3 is CASSRGGSTITEAFF. CDR3 in DNA: TGTGCCAGCAGCCGGGGGGGGTCGACGATCACTGAAGCTTTCTTT.

CDR3 loop: CASSSPTWANTQYF. The CDR3 DNA reads TGTGCCAGCAGCTCCCCCACGTGGGCCAATACGCAGTATTTT. The chain couples TRBV11-2 to TRBJ2-3; D gene uncertain. The CDR3 length is 14 residues. V shed 4 bases and J shed 7 bases, with 15 bases lying between them. The germline V gene has CDR1 SGHAT and CDR2 FQNNGV.

This clone was seen a handful of times. The gene calls are TRBV6-5 and TRBJ2-7; tentatively, D is TRBD2 (6 bases). The CDR3 length is 14 residues. CDR1 is MNHEY, CDR2 SVGAGI, per germline. Between the trimmed V and J ends, which lost 5 bases and 6 bases, there was a span of 17 bases. CDR3 coding DNA: TGTGCCAGCAGTCCCCGGGACTTAAACCTCGAGCAGTACTTC. Encoded protein: CASSPRDLNLEQYF.

This clone was counted only a few times. The V gene is TRBV28, the J gene TRBJ2-2, with TRBD1 as a possible D gene (6 bases). V was pared by 9 bases and J by 1 base, with 9 bases between. CDR3 size: 13 residues. The V gene's germline CDR1 is MDHEN and CDR2 SYDVKM. The CDR3 is CASLQGNTGELFF. As DNA, the CDR3 is TGTGCCAGTTTACAGGGGAACACCGGGGAGCTGTTTTTT.

The chain combines TRBV9 with TRBJ2-7; TRBD1 matches at 9 bases. The V and J ends lost 4 bases and 11 bases, in that order; junction bases with no gene match: 10. Germline-derived CDR1 and CDR2 are SGDLS and YYNGEE. The CDR3 has 13 residues. The CDR3 DNA follows: TGTGCCAGCAGCCTGGGACAGGGTATCGCCGAGTACTTC. It specifies CASSLGQGIAEYF. Complete variable domain (other parts from reference TRBV9 and TRBJ2-7): DSGVTQTPKHLITATGQRVTLRCSPRSGDLSVYWYQQSLDQGLQFLIQYYNGEERAKGNILERFSAQQFPDLHSELNLSSLELGDSALYFCASSLGQGIAEYFGPGTRLTVT.

V and J are TRBV5-1 and TRBJ2-3; D gene ambiguous. CDR1 is SGHRS and CDR2 is YFSETQ in the germline V gene. The length of the CDR3 is 16 residues. Trimming took off 1 base at V and 2 bases at J, with 14 bases between the two ends. The CDR3 bases are TGCGCCAGCAGCTTGAGCCAGGCACTCACCACAGATACGCAGTATTTT. Translating gives CASSLSQALTTDTQYF.

This rearrangement joins TRBV5-1 to TRBJ1-2; D uncertain. The germline V and J ends were trimmed by 6 bases and 8 bases, with 14 bases remaining between them. The CDR3 runs to 12 residues. Per the germline V gene, CDR1 is SGHRS and CDR2 is YFSETQ. DNA of the CDR3: TGCGCCAGCACGCCGGGGAACGAAGGCTACACCTTC. Its translation: CASTPGNEGYTF.

The genes are TRBV11-3 and TRBJ2-7, with D tentatively TRBD2 (5 bases). The V end was cut by 5 bases, the J end by 1 base, with 18 bases between. This CDR3 is built from 16 residues. CDR1 is SGHNT and CDR2 is YENEEA in the germline V gene. This CDR3 reads CASSGSAGRQSYEQYF. CDR3 nucleotides: TGTGCCAGCAGCGGGTCGGCGGGCAGGCAATCCTACGAGCAGTACTTC.

CDR3 sequence: CASSSQPGVSTDTQYF. CDR3 DNA sequence: TGTGCCAGCTCATCGCAACCGGGAGTAAGCACAGATACGCAGTATTTT. The genes are TRBV18 and TRBJ2-3; perhaps TRBD2 as D (6 bases). Between the trimmed V and J ends, which lost 5 bases and 0 bases, there was a span of 15 bases. This CDR3 is built from 16 residues. Germline CDR1 is KGHSH and CDR2 is LQKENI.

The chain joins TRBV6-5 to TRBJ1-1; the D gene is possibly TRBD1 (5 bases). Germline V gene data show CDR1 as MNHEY and CDR2 as SVGAGI. Trimming took off 10 bases at V and 1 base at J, with 13 bases between the two ends. This CDR3 region has 13 residues. The chain's CDR3 is CAIRDSTNTEAFF. CDR3 sequence (DNA): TGTGCCATCAGGGACTCAACGAACACTGAAGCTTTCTTT.

This clone was seen a single time. This chain connects TRBV6-5 to TRBJ1-2; D call uncertain. V was pared by 7 bases and J by 4 bases, with 16 bases between. Germline values: CDR1 MNHEY, CDR2 SVGAGI. CDR3 size: 14 residues. The DNA for the CDR3 is TGTGCCAGCACTCCTTTGGGCAACTCCTATGGCTACACCTTC. Translating gives CASTPLGNSYGYTF.

V usage is TRBV11-3 and J usage is TRBJ1-1, with D uncertain. The length of the CDR3 is 15 residues. Germline V gene lookup returns CDR1 SGHNT and CDR2 YENEEA. V was clipped by 5 bases and J by 0 bases, with 13 bases between them. CDR3 protein: CASSPGGSLNTEAFF. For the CDR3, the DNA is TGTGCCAGCAGCCCTGGCGGGTCTCTGAACACTGAAGCTTTCTTT.